Presented here are 8 T cell receptor beta chains from one specimen sequenced in a study of CD8 T cells in ankylosing spondylitis (dated by TCRdb to 2016 to 2017). On the study overall, not on this receptor specifically: A TCR beta motif of fewer than 10 highly homologous amino acid variants appeared characteristic of blood from ankylosing spondylitis patients.

The method was 5' RACE. The sequencing machine was an Illumina HiSeq 2500. TCRdb's own reprocessing of the public reads used fastp at Q25 and MiXCR and kept productive beta chains. When rows share a CDR3 protein, they turn into one entry using the most common DNA and genes. The sample table lists roughly 90,000 distinct CDR3 sequences, about 9% of them with a count of one. The leading ten clones occupy about 31% of the sample. Antigens of these TCRs are unknown. Sequences were obtained from blood, either unsorted or a sorted T cell fraction (not recorded which). All receptors come from a male donor with ankylosing spondylitis.

This clonotype was detected ten times or more. The chain combines TRBV12-3 or TRBV12-4 with TRBJ2-1, with 9 bases fitting TRBD2. The CDR3 runs to 17 residues. The junction had 10 bases not matched to a gene; V was cut back by 2 bases and J by 5 bases. This CDR3 reads CASSLTPGLAGNNEQFF. The CDR3 DNA reads TGTGCCAGCAGTTTAACCCCGGGTCTAGCGGGGAACAATGAGCAGTTCTTC.

This clonotype was found a few times. V is TRBV2 and J is TRBJ1-1; 9 bases match TRBD1. V shed 6 bases and J 0 bases; nucleotides not matched to a gene: 5. Germline CDR1 is SNHLY and CDR2 is FYNNEI. The length of the CDR3 is 15 residues. In DNA form, the CDR3 reads TGTGCCAGCAGGGCCGGGACAGGGTTGAACACTGAAGCTTTCTTT. Its protein is CASRAGTGLNTEAFF.

This clonotype has only a few counts. This rearrangement joins TRBV27 to TRBJ2-7; D may be TRBD1 (5 bases). CDR1 is MNHEY, CDR2 SMNVEV, per germline (reference sequence). Trimming shortened V by 5 bases and J by 5 bases, and 22 bases separated the two germline ends. This CDR3 contains 16 residues. CDR3 loop: CASSPLPARAANEQYF. CDR3 DNA sequence: TGTGCCAGCAGTCCACTCCCGGCCAGGGCCGCGAACGAGCAGTACTTC.

This clonotype was detected only once. This sequence joins TRBV5-4 and TRBJ1-2; tentatively, D is TRBD1 (6 bases). The ends were cut back, 3 bases at V and 4 bases at J, with 16 bases in the middle. The CDR3 is 15 residues long. Germline V CDR1 and CDR2: SGHNT, YYREEE (reference sequence). CDR3 nucleotide sequence: TGTGCCAGCAGCTCTACCGGGAAAGGGGGCTATGGCTACACCTTC. Amino acid sequence: CASSSTGKGGYGYTF.

The rearrangement joins TRBV11-2 to TRBJ2-3; weak D call: TRBD1 (6 bases). The germline V gene encodes CDR1 SGHAT and CDR2 FQNNGV. V was clipped by 1 base and J by 2 bases, with 19 bases between them. CDR3 length equals 18 residues. The CDR3 coding sequence is TGTGCCAGCAGCTTAGGGTACGCAGGGGCGGTCTCCACAGATACGCAGTATTTT. Protein sequence: CASSLGYAGAVSTDTQYF.

The CDR3 bases are TGCGCCAGCGGCCTGGGGGACTACGAGGAGCAGTACTTC. This sequence encodes CASGLGDYEEQYF. This chain uses TRBV5-1 with TRBJ2-7; 7 nucleotides agree with TRBD2. Germline CDR1 SGHRS, CDR2 YFSETQ. The CDR3 spans 13 residues. V lost 7 bases to trimming and J lost 7 bases; unmatched junction nucleotides: 11. Complete variable domain (other parts from reference TRBV5-1 and TRBJ2-7): KAGVTQTPRYLIKTRGQQVTLSCSPISGHRSVSWYQQTPGQGLQFLFEYFSETQRNKGNFPGRFSGRQFSNSRSEMNVSTLELGDSALYLCASGLGDYEEQYFGPGTRLTVT.

This clonotype occurred a few times. One junction end disagrees with the germline gene, perhaps due to a read error. The CDR3 region is CASTISNRPQHF. In nucleotides, the CDR3 is TGTGCCAGCACCATTAGCAATCGGCCCCAGCATTTT. The gene calls are TRBV7-9 and TRBJ1-5; D is unresolved. CDR1 and CDR2 (germline): SEHNR, FQNEAQ (reference sequence). The CDR3 totals 12 residues.

This clonotype appeared many times. V usage is TRBV7-6 and J usage is TRBJ2-1; D is uncertain. The CDR3 sequence is 14 residues long. Trimming removed 1 base at V and 10 bases at J, with 14 bases between. Germline V gives CDR1 SGHVS, CDR2 FNYEAQ. Written as DNA, the CDR3 is TGTGCCAGCAGCTTAGGTCCTTCACAAAGGGAGCAGTTCTTC. Encoded protein: CASSLGPSQREQFF. The variable domain in full, with the rest retrieved from reference TRBV7-6 and TRBJ2-1, is GAGVSQSPRYKVTKRGQDVALRCDPISGHVSLYWYRQALGQGPEFLTYFNYEAQQDKSGLPNDRFSAERPEGSISTLTIQRTEQRDSAMYRCASSLGPSQREQFFGPGTRLTVL.